Following are 12 T cell receptor beta chains from one sample sequenced in a study of blood T cell repertoires in COVID-19. Some clones are missing from TCRdb's copy, which holds only in-frame ones; the method was immunoSEQ multiplex PCR. The sample records about 99,000 clones, roughly nine tenths being singletons. Material: peripheral blood. The receptors here all came from a woman of 80 years or more in a cohort sampled during active COVID-19.

V is TRBV14 and J is TRBJ2-7, with 7 bases lining up with TRBD1. After removal of 3 bases from V and 7 bases from J, the junction contained 6 bases not matched to a gene. CDR1 SGHDN and CDR2 FVKESK come from the germline V gene. This CDR3 region has 13 residues. The CDR3 is CASSHEQGWEQYF. The CDR3 coding sequence is TGTGCCAGCAGCCACGAACAGGGGTGGGAGCAGTACTTC.

The chain couples TRBV7-2 to TRBJ1-4; D is perhaps TRBD1 (5 bases). Germline V gives CDR1 SGHTA, CDR2 FQGNSA. This CDR3 contains 15 residues. V gave up 5 bases and J gave up 2 bases, with 12 bases separating them. The CDR3 nucleotides are TGTGCCAGCAGCCCGCAGGGTACCACTAATGAAAAACTGTTTTTT. Translation gives CASSPQGTTNEKLFF.

The J gene is TRBJ1-1, the V gene TRBV6-5; D possibly corresponds to TRBD1 (5 bases). The V end lost 0 bases, the J end lost 4 bases, and 9 bases lay between the germline ends. The V gene's germline CDR1 is MNHEY and CDR2 SVGAGI. The CDR3 runs 14 residues. CDR3 in amino acids: CASSYSPGLTEAFF. The CDR3, as DNA: TGTGCCAGCAGTTACTCGCCAGGGCTCACTGAAGCTTTCTTT.

This clone was observed once. The CDR3 sequence is CASSLGTTPRSYEQYF. CDR3 DNA: TGTGCCAGCAGCTTGGGGACTACTCCAAGATCCTACGAGCAGTACTTC. J is TRBJ2-7 and V is TRBV5-8; TRBD2 is a possible D gene (6 bases). V was trimmed by 0 bases and J by 1 base, leaving 14 bases between them. The CDR3 runs to 16 residues. Germline V gives CDR1 SGHTS, CDR2 YDEGEE.

This sequence joins TRBV27 and TRBJ1-2, with D perhaps TRBD1 (5 bases). Trimming took off 5 bases at V and 4 bases at J, with 17 bases between the two ends. The CDR3 runs 15 residues. Per the germline V gene, CDR1 is MNHEY and CDR2 is SMNVEV (reference sequence). The CDR3 DNA is TGTGCCAGCAGTACAACAGACAGCAGTTTCTATGGCTACACCTTC. It is translated as CASSTTDSSFYGYTF.

This chain uses TRBV5-3 with TRBJ2-1, with 7 bases fitting TRBD2. TRBV5-3 is identified as an open reading frame with a role that is uncertain. The CDR3 is 15 amino acids. After removal of 5 bases from V and 0 bases from J, the junction contained 5 bases not matched to a gene. In DNA form, the CDR3 reads TGTGCCAGAAGGTTCCTAGCGGACTCCTACAATGAGCAGTTCTTC. The encoded protein is CARRFLADSYNEQFF.

The chain combines TRBV4-2 with TRBJ2-7; a weak D match, TRBD1 (6 bases). This CDR3 region has 16 residues. Germline V CDR1 and CDR2: LGHNA, YNFKEQ. Trimming left V 0 bases short and J 5 bases short, with 17 bases between. The CDR3 nucleotides are TGTGCCAGCAGCCAAGATCGGGGCAGGGGATCCCACGAGCAGTACTTC. Encoded protein: CASSQDRGRGSHEQYF.

J is TRBJ2-1 and V is TRBV7-9; D is unclear. The CDR3 is 12 amino acids. The V end was cut by 2 bases, the J end by 8 bases, with 7 bases between. Germline V gene lookup returns CDR1 SEHNR and CDR2 FQNEAQ (reference sequence). The CDR3 region has the DNA TGTGCCAGCAGCTTAAGAGGCTATGAGCAGTTCTTC. This gives the protein CASSLRGYEQFF.

V and J are TRBV30 and TRBJ1-6; 12 positions match TRBD1. With 3 bases clipped from V and 9 bases from J, the junction kept 6 bases outside the gene matches. In germline, CDR1 is GTSNPN, CDR2 SVGIG (reference sequence). CDR3 size: 15 residues. The DNA for the CDR3 is TGTGCCTGGAGCCGGGACAGGGGGCTTGGTTCACCCCTCCACTTT. Amino acids: CAWSRDRGLGSPLHF.

V and J are TRBV19 and TRBJ2-2; D gene ambiguous. The CDR3 covers 13 residues. Germline loops: CDR1 LNHDA, CDR2 SQIVND (reference sequence). The ends were cut back, 3 bases at V and 7 bases at J, with 9 bases in the middle. CDR3 loop: CASSIVTGGELFF. Here the CDR3 DNA reads TGTGCCAGTAGTATCGTTACTGGCGGGGAGCTGTTTTTT.

This clone was recorded only once. The chain links TRBV3-1 (or the pseudogene TRBV3-2) to TRBJ2-5; tentative D call: TRBD1 (6 bases). Germline-derived CDR1 and CDR2 are LGHDT and YNNKEL (reference sequence). This CDR3 is 18 amino acids long. The ends were cut back, 0 bases at V and 2 bases at J, with 19 bases in the middle. This CDR3 reads CASSQDLLAGAAQETQYF. For the CDR3, the DNA is TGTGCCAGCAGCCAAGATCTTTTGGCAGGGGCTGCTCAAGAGACCCAGTACTTC.

The chain is built from TRBV7-9 and TRBJ2-5, with D tentatively TRBD1 (6 bases). V gave up 5 bases and J gave up 7 bases, with 20 bases separating them. CDR1 and CDR2 from the germline V gene are SEHNR and FQNEAQ (reference sequence). CDR3 length: 15 amino acids. CDR3 sequence: CASSSENKGVWTQYF. The DNA for the CDR3 is TGTGCCAGCAGCAGCGAGAACAAGGGGGTATGGACCCAGTACTTC. The variable domain in full, completed from reference TRBV7-9 and TRBJ2-5, reads DTGVSQNPRHKITKRGQNVTFRCDPISEHNRLYWYRQTLGQGPEFLTYFQNEAQLEKSRLLSDRFSAERPKGSFSTLEIQRTEQGDSAMYLCASSSENKGVWTQYFGPGTRLLVL.